One sample yielded the 17 T cell receptor beta chains listed below, sequenced in a study of control samples from healthy donors and cancer patients. The method was immunoSEQ multiplex PCR; TCRdb's version includes in-frame clones alone and lacks a portion of them. This sample has about 84,000 clones, with about nine tenths found just once. Sequencing input: blood. The receptor source for this set is a young man in good health.

The chain links TRBV3-1 (or the pseudogene TRBV3-2) to TRBJ2-2; TRBD1 might be the D (6 bases). V was trimmed by 4 bases and J by 5 bases, leaving 20 bases between them. This CDR3 has 17 residues. The V gene's germline CDR1 is LGHDT and CDR2 YNNKEL (reference sequence). The CDR3 spells CASSLSLGQILTGELFF. In DNA form, the CDR3 reads TGTGCCAGCAGCCTATCATTAGGACAGATTTTGACCGGGGAGCTGTTTTTT.

The J gene is TRBJ2-7, the V gene TRBV13, with D possibly matching TRBD2 (5 bases). The CDR3 sequence is 13 residues long. Trimming shortened V by 7 bases and J by 3 bases, and 13 bases separated the two germline ends. Looked up from germline, CDR1 is PRHDT and CDR2 is FYEKMQ (reference sequence). The DNA for the CDR3 is TGTGCCAGCAAGCGGAGGCCCGACTACGAGCAGTACTTC. Translated, it gives CASKRRPDYEQYF.

The rearrangement joins TRBV10-2 to TRBJ1-5, with D perhaps TRBD1 (5 bases). The CDR3 runs to 15 residues. The germline gives CDR1 WSHSY, CDR2 SAAADI. V gave up 1 base and J gave up 2 bases, with 9 bases separating them. CDR3 amino acids: CASSEWGVGNQPQHF. CDR3 coding DNA: TGCGCCAGCAGTGAGTGGGGGGTGGGCAATCAGCCCCAGCATTTT.

This clone appeared a single time. V is TRBV27 and J is TRBJ2-5; D could derive from TRBD1 or TRBD2 (5 bases each). Germline values: CDR1 MNHEY, CDR2 SMNVEV (reference sequence). V dropped 5 bases and J dropped 13 bases, with 26 bases sitting between them. The CDR3 extends over 15 amino acids. The chain's CDR3 is CASSPSPGLAAPLYF. Here the CDR3 DNA reads TGTGCCAGCAGTCCATCGCCGGGGCTAGCTGCCCCTTTGTACTTC.

J is TRBJ1-2 and V is TRBV6-5; 9 positions match TRBD1. The CDR3 runs 15 residues. In germline, CDR1 is MNHEY, CDR2 SVGAGI. Trimming removed 2 bases from V and 4 bases from J; junction bases left unmatched: 5. The CDR3 region is CASSYTGTGIYGYTF. In DNA form, the CDR3 reads TGTGCCAGCAGTTACACCGGGACAGGGATCTATGGCTACACCTTC.

The chain is built from TRBV5-8 and TRBJ2-4; tentative D call: TRBD1 (5 bases). Germline V gene data show CDR1 as SGHTS and CDR2 as YDEGEE. This CDR3 spans 14 amino acids. The ends were cut back, 4 bases at V and 2 bases at J, with 10 bases in the middle. CDR3 nucleotides: TGTGCCAGCAGCCTCGACAGTACCAAAAACATTCAGTACTTC. This encodes CASSLDSTKNIQYF.

The rearrangement uses TRBV13 and TRBJ1-2; 7 nucleotides agree with TRBD1. V lost 4 bases and J lost 4; bases outside the gene matches: 6. The CDR3 sequence is 14 residues long. Germline V gives CDR1 PRHDT, CDR2 FYEKMQ (reference sequence). CDR3 sequence reads: CASSSGQRTYGYTF. Written as DNA, the CDR3 is TGTGCCAGCAGCTCGGGACAGAGAACCTATGGCTACACCTTC.

Only one count was recorded for this clone. The chain recombines TRBV5-1 with TRBJ2-5; 15 bases line up with TRBD2. This CDR3 region has 16 residues. The V and J ends lost 7 bases and 5 bases, in that order; junction bases with no gene match: 9. The V gene's germline CDR1 is SGHRS and CDR2 YFSETQ. The CDR3, as DNA: TGCGCCAGCGCCACAGGACTAGCGGGAGGGCCCGAGACCCAGTACTTC. Encoded protein: CASATGLAGGPETQYF.

This chain uses TRBV7-9 with TRBJ1-4, with D unresolved. CDR1 and CDR2 (germline): SEHNR, FQNEAQ (reference sequence). Trimming took off 3 bases at V and 6 bases at J, with 8 bases between the two ends. There are 13 residues in the CDR3. The CDR3 loop reads CASSLPGHEKLFF. DNA for the CDR3: TGTGCCAGCAGCTTGCCCGGACATGAAAAACTGTTTTTT.

V gene TRBV6-1 combines with J gene TRBJ2-3; the D gene is possibly TRBD2 (5 bases). V dropped 6 bases and J dropped 1 base, with 14 bases sitting between them. Germline CDR1 is MNHNS and CDR2 is SASEGT. This CDR3 contains 15 residues. The CDR3 reads CASRPIDGGTDTQYF. As DNA, the CDR3 is TGTGCCAGCAGGCCTATTGACGGGGGCACAGATACGCAGTATTTT.

V and J are TRBV9 and TRBJ1-4, with D maybe TRBD1 (5 bases). Germline V CDR1 and CDR2: SGDLS, YYNGEE. V was pared by 3 bases and J by 7 bases, with 16 bases between. The length of the CDR3 is 15 residues. In DNA, the CDR3 is TGTGCCAGCAGCGCCCAGCAGGGAGGTGGTGAAAAACTGTTTTTT. It is translated as CASSAQQGGGEKLFF.

This clone was found a few times. The chain recombines TRBV3-1 (or the pseudogene TRBV3-2) with TRBJ1-3; a weak D match, TRBD1 (5 bases). CDR1 and CDR2 (germline): LGHDT, YNNKEL (reference sequence). V was pared by 3 bases and J by 1 base, with 13 bases between. The CDR3 covers 16 residues. The CDR3 DNA reads TGTGCCAGCAGCCATGGACCGAGGGGATCTGGAAACACCATATATTTT. As protein: CASSHGPRGSGNTIYF.

The V call is TRBV19, the J call TRBJ2-7; TRBD2 agrees at 12 bases. Trimming removed 4 bases from V and 1 base from J; junction bases left unmatched: 11. There are 18 residues in the CDR3. Germline CDR1 and CDR2: LNHDA and SQIVND (reference sequence). CDR3 loop: CASSTQGLAGPSSYEQYF. The CDR3 DNA is TGTGCCAGTAGTACCCAAGGACTAGCGGGACCTTCTTCCTACGAGCAGTACTTC.

The J gene is TRBJ1-6, the V gene TRBV30; 9 bases map to TRBD1. V dropped 0 bases and J dropped 9; count of bases not matched to a gene: 3. This CDR3 is 14 amino acids long. CDR1 is GTSNPN and CDR2 is SVGIG in the germline V gene (reference sequence). The CDR3, as DNA: TGTGCCTGGAGTGTACGGGACAGGGTTTCACCCCTCCACTTT. Amino acids: CAWSVRDRVSPLHF.

The rearrangement uses TRBV4-2 and TRBJ1-2; TRBD1 is a possible D gene (5 bases). Germline V gene lookup returns CDR1 LGHNA and CDR2 YNFKEQ. The CDR3 sequence is 18 residues long. Trimming removed 3 bases from V and 7 bases from J, with 27 bases in between. This CDR3 is CASSQDEVGPKRGSGYTF. CDR3 nucleotides: TGTGCCAGCAGCCAGGATGAGGTAGGGCCCAAGAGGGGTAGTGGCTACACCTTC.

The table lists this clone with a count of one. V is TRBV21-1 and J is TRBJ1-5; the tabulated D call, TRBD1, remains unverified against the DNA. TRBV21-1 has pseudogene status. The length of the CDR3 is 19 residues. CDR3 protein: CASSTRDRALPGGNQPQHF. CDR3 nucleotides: TGTGCCAGCAGCACCCGGGACAGGGCCCTACCTGGGGGCAATCAGCCCCAGCATTTT.

This sequence joins TRBV9 and TRBJ2-5; the D gene could be TRBD1 or TRBD2 (5 bases each). The CDR3 totals 15 residues. The germline V gene encodes CDR1 SGDLS and CDR2 YYNGEE. V shed 1 base and J shed 2 bases, with 12 bases lying between them. This chain's CDR3 is CASSVSGGRQETQYF. The CDR3 DNA follows: TGTGCCAGCAGCGTATCTGGGGGTAGGCAAGAGACCCAGTACTTC. The full variable domain, in which reference TRBV9 and TRBJ2-5 provide the parts outside the CDR3, is DSGVTQTPKHLITATGQRVTLRCSPRSGDLSVYWYQQSLDQGLQFLIQYYNGEERAKGNILERFSAQQFPDLHSELNLSSLELGDSALYFCASSVSGGRQETQYFGPGTRLLVL.